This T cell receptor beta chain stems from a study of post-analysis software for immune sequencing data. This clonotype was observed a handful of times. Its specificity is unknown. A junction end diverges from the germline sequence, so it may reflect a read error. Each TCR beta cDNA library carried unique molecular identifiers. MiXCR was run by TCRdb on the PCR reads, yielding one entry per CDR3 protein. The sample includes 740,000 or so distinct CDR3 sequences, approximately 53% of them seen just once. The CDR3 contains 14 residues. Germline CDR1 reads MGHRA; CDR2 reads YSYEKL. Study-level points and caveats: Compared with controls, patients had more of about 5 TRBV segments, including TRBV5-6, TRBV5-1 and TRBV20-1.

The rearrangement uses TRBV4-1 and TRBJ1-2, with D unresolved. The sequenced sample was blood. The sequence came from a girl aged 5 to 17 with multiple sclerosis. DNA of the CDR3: TGTGCCAGCAGCCAAGGAGGAGATAACTATGGCTACACCTTC. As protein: CASSQGGDNYGYTF.